What follows are 2 T cell receptor beta chains derived from one specimen sequenced in a study of low-dose radiotherapy and immunotherapy resistance in tumors. Time point reported: before trial treatment. Primers targeting TRAV and TRBV primed first-strand cDNA, covering alpha and beta chains. The TCRs were subjected to amplification over approximately 20 PCR cycles employing a constant-region primer in conjunction with a V-primer adapter. TCRdb re-called the reads through MiXCR, storing one row per CDR3 protein. The repertoire holds more than 45,000 distinct CDR3 sequences, with less than 25% as singletons. Sequences were derived from PBMCs, sampled before treatment. All receptors come from a male donor with prostate cancer.

Ten or more counts support this clonotype. This chain uses TRBV12-3 or TRBV12-4 with TRBJ2-6; D is uncertain. The CDR3 consists of 13 residues. Trimming removed 7 bases from V and 1 base from J, with 5 bases in between. CDR3 amino acids: CASTLSGANVLTF. In DNA form, the CDR3 reads TGTGCCAGCACTCTTTCTGGGGCCAACGTCCTGACTTTC.

This clonotype was seen repeatedly, ten times or more. V gene TRBV2 combines with J gene TRBJ1-1; weak D call: TRBD1 (5 bases). CDR1 SNHLY and CDR2 FYNNEI come from the germline V gene. This CDR3 has 14 residues. The V and J ends lost 6 bases and 4 bases respectively, with 15 bases between them. CDR3 in amino acids: CASSSPGRGTEAFF. The CDR3 coding sequence is TGTGCCAGCAGCTCCCCGGGGCGGGGCACTGAAGCTTTCTTT.